Listed below are T cell receptor beta chains from one sample, sequenced in a study of spatial heterogeneity in lung cancer. TCRdb ran MiXCR on the 5' RACE reads and lists one entry per CDR3 protein. There are 75,000 to 85,000 distinct CDR3 sequences in the sample; about 20% occur only once, and approximately 5.6% lies in the top ten. The starting material was PBMCs, obtained at surgery. The receptors originated from a male donor with early-stage non-small cell lung cancer. Each CDR3 is given with its conserved first and last residue. The D gene is left open where the match is weak. Rows may omit the clone size; those that give it use once, few, many or a size class.

j_call | clone_size | v_call | d_call | cdr3_aa | cdr3_nt
TRBJ1-5 | NA | TRBV5-1 | TRBD1 | CASSPGTGGGQPQHF | TGCGCCAGCAGCCCCGGGACAGGGGGCGGTCAGCCCCAGCATTTT
TRBJ1-2 | NA | TRBV19 | TRBD1 | CASRGDRVVFNYGYTF | TGTGCCAGTAGGGGCGACAGGGTCGTTTTCAACTATGGCTACACCTTC
TRBJ2-7 | few | TRBV5-3 | TRBD1 | CARSLGIQGATYEQYF | TGTGCCAGAAGCTTGGGGATACAGGGGGCGACCTACGAGCAGTACTTC
TRBJ2-5 | few | TRBV12-3/TRBV12-4 | TRBD1 | CASSLRQGETQYF | TGTGCCAGCAGTTTAAGACAGGGGGAGACCCAGTACTTC
TRBJ2-7 | few | TRBV11-2 | TRBD2 | CASRPTSGGSNEQYF | TGTGCCAGCAGACCGACTAGCGGGGGGTCCAACGAGCAGTACTTC
TRBJ2-1 | NA | TRBV20-1 | NA | CSARIGGIEQFF | TGCAGTGCTAGAATCGGCGGGATAGAGCAGTTCTTC
TRBJ1-1 | many | TRBV29-1 | TRBD1 | CSVDGQGQAFF | TGCAGCGTTGACGGACAGGGCCAGGCTTTCTTT
TRBJ1-5 | few | TRBV19 | NA | CASSPDLQPQHF | TGTGCCAGTAGTCCAGATCTTCAGCCCCAGCATTTT
TRBJ1-1 | NA | TRBV6-2/TRBV6-3 | NA | CASINAGETEAFF | TGTGCCAGCATAAACGCAGGGGAAACTGAAGCTTTCTTT
TRBJ2-3 | few | TRBV5-1 | NA | CASSLVGRSSGDTQYF | TGCGCCAGCAGCTTGGTCGGGCGGTCCTCGGGAGATACGCAGTATTTT
TRBJ2-3 | few | TRBV6-4 | NA | CASSDFGSPGDTQYF | TGTGCCAGCAGTGATTTTGGCAGTCCTGGAGATACGCAGTATTTT
TRBJ1-1 | few | TRBV27 | NA | CASSGAGQLNTEAFF | TGTGCCAGCAGTGGGGCAGGCCAGCTGAACACTGAAGCTTTCTTT
TRBJ2-7 | NA | TRBV7-9 | NA | CASSSITYEQYF | TGTGCCAGCAGCTCGATCACCTACGAGCAGTACTTC
TRBJ2-3 | NA | TRBV7-9 | NA | CASSRDSADTQYF | TGTGCCAGCAGCCGGGACTCCGCGGATACGCAGTATTTT
TRBJ1-4 | NA | TRBV6-6 | NA | CASSYPRQLFF | TGTGCCAGCAGTTACCCACGGCAACTGTTTTTT
TRBJ2-7 | many | TRBV30 | NA | CAWGTQGLPYEQYF | TGTGCCTGGGGCACTCAGGGTCTCCCCTACGAGCAGTACTTC
TRBJ2-7 | few | TRBV5-5 | TRBD2 | CASSLGTSGGTYEQYF | TGTGCCAGCAGCTTGGGGACTAGCGGGGGAACCTACGAGCAGTACTTC
TRBJ2-4 | few | TRBV4-2 | NA | CASSQGLEAGYAKNIQYF | TGTGCCAGCAGCCAAGGACTGGAGGCCGGCTATGCCAAAAACATTCAGTACTTC
TRBJ2-3 | few | TRBV25-1 | NA | CASSEFLAMDTQYF | TGTGCCAGCAGTGAGTTTCTAGCGATGGATACGCAGTATTTT
TRBJ2-1 | NA | TRBV20-1 | TRBD2 | CSARDSTSGLYNEQFF | TGCAGTGCTAGAGATAGTACTAGCGGTCTTTACAATGAGCAGTTCTTC
TRBJ2-1 | few | TRBV29-1 | NA | CSVQISSVEQFF | TGCAGCGTTCAGATAAGTAGCGTTGAGCAGTTCTTC
TRBJ2-1 | NA | TRBV10-3 | TRBD2 | CAIRGLAGDEQFF | TGTGCCATCAGGGGACTAGCGGGAGATGAGCAGTTCTTC
TRBJ1-4 | many | TRBV6-6 | NA | CASRGSTNEKLFF | TGTGCCAGTAGGGGTTCTACTAATGAAAAACTGTTTTTT
TRBJ2-1 | few | TRBV6-4 | TRBD2 | CASSLYAGGPPYNEQFF | TGTGCCAGCAGTCTATACGCGGGGGGCCCGCCCTACAATGAGCAGTTCTTC
TRBJ2-7 | NA | TRBV11-2 | NA | CASSLDIYAGLTYEQYF | TGTGCCAGCAGCTTAGATATATACGCAGGCCTGACCTACGAGCAGTACTTC
TRBJ2-7 | few | TRBV3-1 | NA | CASSQGAGLSYEQYF | TGTGCCAGCAGCCAAGGGGCAGGGCTATCCTACGAGCAGTACTTC
TRBJ1-4 | few | TRBV6-6 | NA | CASSYPREKLFF | TGTGCCAGCAGTTACCCCAGAGAAAAACTGTTTTTT
TRBJ2-7 | NA | TRBV28 | TRBD1 | CASSISGTAMDEQYF | TGTGCCAGCAGCATTTCTGGGACAGCAATGGACGAGCAGTACTTC
TRBJ2-3 | NA | TRBV3-1 | TRBD2 | CASSPTGAGAADTQYF | TGTGCCAGCAGCCCGACGGGAGCGGGAGCGGCAGATACGCAGTATTTT
TRBJ1-6 | many | TRBV28 | NA | CASKRPSNSPLHF | TGTGCCAGCAAAAGGCCGTCCAATTCACCCCTCCACTTT
TRBJ2-5 | NA | TRBV29-1 | NA | CSVEDSGAEETQYF | TGCAGCGTTGAAGATTCGGGGGCGGAGGAGACCCAGTACTTC
TRBJ2-7 | few | TRBV11-3 | NA | CASTTSGFNEQYF | TGTGCCAGCACCACCTCAGGGTTTAACGAGCAGTACTTC
TRBJ2-5 | few | TRBV9 | TRBD1 | CASSSGQGAQETQYF | TGTGCCAGCAGCAGCGGACAGGGGGCCCAAGAGACCCAGTACTTC
TRBJ1-1 | few | TRBV10-3 | TRBD1 | CAITTTGGTEAFF | TGTGCCATCACCACGACAGGGGGGACTGAAGCTTTCTTT
TRBJ1-4 | few | TRBV16 | NA | CASSRDATNEKLFF | TGTGCCAGCAGCCGAGATGCAACTAATGAAAAACTGTTTTTT
TRBJ2-3 | NA | TRBV11-1 | TRBD2 | CASSLRRGVDTDTQYF | TGTGCCAGCAGCCTTCGGCGGGGGGTGGACACAGATACGCAGTATTTT
TRBJ1-2 | few | TRBV6-5 | NA | CASRAGTEIYGYTF | TGTGCCAGCAGAGCCGGGACGGAAATCTATGGCTACACCTTC
TRBJ2-7 | few | TRBV2 | TRBD2 | CASVPLAGSSYEQYF | TGTGCCAGCGTCCCGCTAGCGGGGAGCTCCTACGAGCAGTACTTC
TRBJ2-3 | few | TRBV18 | TRBD2 | CASSGTSGDTQYF | TGTGCCAGCTCAGGGACTAGCGGAGATACGCAGTATTTT
TRBJ2-1 | few | TRBV6-6 | TRBD1 | CASSYPGQGTRNEQFF | TGTGCCAGCAGTTACCCTGGACAGGGAACCCGCAATGAGCAGTTCTTC
TRBJ2-1 | NA | TRBV11-2 | TRBD2 | CASSFVVSGSYEQFF | TGTGCCAGCAGCTTCGTGGTTAGCGGGAGCTATGAGCAGTTCTTC
TRBJ2-1 | NA | TRBV4-3 | TRBD2 | CASSLDGRTNEQFF | TGCGCCAGCAGCCTGGACGGGAGGACGAATGAGCAGTTCTTC
TRBJ2-1 | NA | TRBV4-2 | NA | CASSRGPPDAEQFF | TGTGCCAGCAGCCGTGGCCCCCCAGATGCTGAGCAGTTCTTC
TRBJ2-5 | once | TRBV5-1 | NA | CASRLGQDQETQYF | TGCGCCAGCAGGCTCGGGCAGGACCAAGAGACCCAGTACTTC
TRBJ2-5 | few | TRBV10-3 | NA | CAIQPGSGANSQETQYF | TGTGCCATCCAACCTGGGAGTGGAGCAAACTCACAAGAGACCCAGTACTTC
TRBJ1-1 | few | TRBV20-1 | NA | CSESAGTANTEAFF | TGCAGTGAGTCAGCAGGGACCGCGAACACTGAAGCTTTCTTT